These 18 T cell receptor beta chains were sequenced from one sample in a study of blood T cells in healthy people across ages. Primers used in a second PCR of about 6 to 11 cycles were a sample-barcoded 5' primer and a J-beta primer mix. From the 5' RACE reads, TCRdb called clonotypes with MiXCR, one entry per CDR3 protein. The sample gives about 1 million distinct CDR3 sequences, roughly 24% of which show up once; around 0.75% is in the top ten. The sample also formed part of further work on T cells of mothers and their children.

Input material: blood. The receptors stem from a girl aged 2-9 years in good health.

This clonotype was detected a few times. The chain carries TRBV14 and TRBJ2-1; 14 nucleotides line up with TRBD2. Losses at the gene ends were 8 bases for V and 5 bases for J; bases not matched to a gene: 14. The CDR3 is 18 residues long. Germline-derived CDR1 and CDR2 are SGHDN and FVKESK. In DNA form, the CDR3 reads TGTGCCAGCTGGTCCTCGGGACTAGCGGGGGCCCGAAACAATGAGCAGTTCTTC. It specifies CASWSSGLAGARNNEQFF.

There are a few counts of this clonotype. The chain is built from TRBV6-2 or TRBV6-3 and TRBJ2-2, with 11 bases that match TRBD2. V lost 7 bases to trimming and J lost 6 bases; unmatched junction nucleotides: 7. The CDR3 extends over 15 amino acids. The germline V gene has CDR1 MNHEY and CDR2 SVGEGT. CDR3: CASILTSGNSGELFF. The CDR3 nucleotides are TGTGCCAGCATCCTGACTAGCGGGAATTCCGGGGAGCTGTTTTTT.

This clonotype was observed a few times. The chain couples TRBV29-1 to TRBJ2-3; the D is unclear. This CDR3 is built from 12 residues. The V gene's germline CDR1 is SQVTM and CDR2 ANQGSEA. V was trimmed by 4 bases and J by 3 bases, leaving 8 bases between them. CDR3: CSVGSGTDTQYF. CDR3 nucleotide sequence: TGCAGCGTTGGCAGTGGGACAGATACGCAGTATTTT.

This clonotype was counted between two and nine times. The V and J genes are TRBV6-5 and TRBJ2-1, with D unresolved. The CDR3 covers 10 residues. Germline values: CDR1 MNHEY, CDR2 SVGAGI. V lost 7 bases to trimming and J lost 8 bases, with 6 bases between them. As DNA, the CDR3 is TGTGCCAGCATTGGGGATGAGCAGTTCTTC. Amino acids: CASIGDEQFF.

The chain is built from TRBV7-2 and TRBJ2-2; D is unresolved. Germline CDR1 and CDR2: SGHTA and FQGNSA. This CDR3 region has 15 residues. V lost 5 bases and J lost 4, with 14 bases in between. The CDR3 region has the DNA TGTGCCAGCAGCCTGGGGTCGAGAAGCACCGGGGAGCTGTTTTTT. This translates into CASSLGSRSTGELFF.

This clonotype was counted only a few times. The rearrangement joins TRBV25-1 to TRBJ1-3; possibly TRBD1 for D (5 bases). V lost 2 bases, J lost 0 bases, and 8 bases lay in between. The CDR3 is made up of 15 amino acids. Germline assignment: CDR1 MGHDK and CDR2 SYGVNS. The CDR3, as DNA: TGTGCCAGCAGTGAACGGGGGGGCTCTGGAAACACCATATATTTT. Its translation is CASSERGGSGNTIYF.

This clonotype was seen only a few times. J is TRBJ2-5 and V is TRBV7-9; TRBD2 might be the D (5 bases). This CDR3 is built from 15 residues. Germline V gives CDR1 SEHNR, CDR2 FQNEAQ (reference sequence). With 3 bases removed from V and 4 bases from J, the gap between germline ends came to 15 bases. The CDR3 DNA reads as TGTGCCAGCAGCTTTTTGACTCCACGGGGAGAGACCCAGTACTTC. Its protein product is CASSFLTPRGETQYF.

This clonotype was counted only a few times. The rearrangement joins TRBV28 to TRBJ2-2; 11 bases map to TRBD2. Trimming cost V 8 bases and J 5 bases; bases outside gene matches: 10. CDR1 is MDHEN, CDR2 SYDVKM, per germline. CDR3 length equals 16 residues. In nucleotides, the CDR3 is TGTGCCAGCCCGGGGGACCGGACTAGCGGGACCGGGGAGCTGTTTTTT. Amino acids: CASPGDRTSGTGELFF. Full variable domain (rest looked up from reference TRBV28 and TRBJ2-2): DVKVTQSSRYLVKRTGEKVFLECVQDMDHENMFWYRQDPGLGLRLIYFSYDVKMKEKGDIPEGYSVSREKKERFSLILESASTNQTSMYLCASPGDRTSGTGELFFGEGSRLTVL.

This chain connects TRBV5-1 to TRBJ1-2; no reliable D call. Germline CDR1 reads SGHRS; CDR2 reads YFSETQ. CDR3 length: 13 residues. V was clipped by 2 bases and J by 0 bases, with 5 bases between them. CDR3 residues: CASSLMANYGYTF. The CDR3, as DNA: TGCGCCAGCAGCTTAATGGCTAACTATGGCTACACCTTC.

This clonotype was detected ten times or more. The V gene is TRBV9, the J gene TRBJ1-1; 8 nucleotides match TRBD1. This CDR3 is built from 14 residues. The J segment lost 2 bases and the V segment lost 4 bases, leaving 4 bases of the junction unmatched. Germline V gene data show CDR1 as SGDLS and CDR2 as YYNGEE. CDR3 DNA sequence: TGTGCCAGCAGCCAACAGGGGGGAAACACTGAAGCTTTCTTT. This codes for CASSQQGGNTEAFF. Based on the CDR3 plus reference TRBV9 and TRBJ1-1, the full variable domain is DSGVTQTPKHLITATGQRVTLRCSPRSGDLSVYWYQQSLDQGLQFLIQYYNGEERAKGNILERFSAQQFPDLHSELNLSSLELGDSALYFCASSQQGGNTEAFFGQGTRLTVV.

This chain joins TRBV7-3 and TRBJ1-6, with TRBD1 as a possible D gene (5 bases). The V and J ends lost 5 bases and 12 bases respectively, with 14 bases between them. CDR1 is SGHTA and CDR2 is FQGTGA in the germline V gene. This CDR3 comprises 13 residues. The CDR3 protein is CASSPLDGGPLHF. CDR3 bases: TGTGCCAGCAGCCCACTCGATGGGGGACCCCTCCACTTT.

This clonotype was seen a single time. The genes are TRBV12-3 or TRBV12-4 and TRBJ1-4, with TRBD1 as a possible D gene (5 bases). The CDR3 length is 18 residues. V dropped 6 bases and J dropped 7 bases, with 27 bases sitting between them. CDR3 region: CASSTQKPGPSKPEKLFF. Here the CDR3 DNA reads TGTGCCAGCAGCACCCAAAAACCAGGGCCCTCCAAACCTGAAAAACTGTTTTTT.

This sequence joins TRBV5-1 and TRBJ2-3; a possible D gene is TRBD2 (5 bases). Germline CDR1 and CDR2: SGHRS and YFSETQ. V lost 0 bases to trimming and J lost 9 bases, with 14 bases between them. The CDR3 runs 14 residues. CDR3 nucleotide sequence: TGCGCCAGCAGCTTGGTTCAAGGGAGACAAACGCAGTATTTT. It encodes CASSLVQGRQTQYF.

The chain is built from TRBV20-1 and TRBJ2-5; 10 bases align to TRBD2. The J call may be mistaken, given a closer DNA end match to TRBJ2-1. Germline V gene sequence: CDR1 DFQATT, CDR2 SNEGSKA (reference sequence). The CDR3 totals 14 residues. The CDR3 loop reads CSAFLSGRAGEQFF. CDR3 DNA sequence: TGCAGTGCTTTCTTAAGCGGGAGGGCCGGGGAGCAGTTCTTC.

This clonotype turned up a few times. The rearrangement uses TRBV7-9 and TRBJ2-5, with D possibly matching TRBD1 (5 bases). The J call may be wrong; the DNA end is better matched by TRBJ2-1. The CDR3 totals 15 residues. Germline V gives CDR1 SEHNR, CDR2 FQNEAQ (reference sequence). The CDR3 loop is CASSFAQGPWNEQFF. The CDR3 nucleotides are TGTGCCAGCAGCTTTGCTCAGGGCCCTTGGAATGAGCAGTTCTTC.

The genes are TRBV7-2 and TRBJ2-6, with 8 bases matching TRBD2. J gave up 3 bases and V 3 bases, and 7 bases lay outside the gene matches. The CDR3 loop spans 17 amino acids. Per the germline V gene, CDR1 is SGHTA and CDR2 is FQGNSA. The CDR3 region is CASSFERGGFGANVLTF. CDR3 nucleotides: TGTGCCAGCAGCTTTGAACGGGGGGGCTTTGGGGCCAACGTCCTGACTTTC.

This clonotype was observed a few times. The chain carries TRBV15 and TRBJ2-5; D gene uncertain. The CDR3 is 15 amino acids. Germline CDR1 LNHNV, CDR2 YYDKDF (reference sequence). Between the trimmed V and J ends, which lost 5 bases and 2 bases, there was a span of 15 bases. The CDR3 reads CATSGIQDLQETQYF. The CDR3 nucleotides are TGTGCCACCAGCGGGATCCAAGATCTTCAAGAGACCCAGTACTTC.

The rearrangement uses TRBV12-3 or TRBV12-4 and TRBJ2-5; TRBD1 matches at 8 bases. The closer fit of TRBJ2-1 to the DNA end suggests the J call may be wrong. The CDR3 is 15 residues long. The CDR3 bases are TGTGCCAGCAGTCGAACCGGGACAGGCGGCAATGAGCAGTTCTTC. This sequence encodes CASSRTGTGGNEQFF.